The rows below give T cell receptor beta chains drawn from one sample of a study of blood T cell repertoires in COVID-19. This table comes from immunoSEQ multiplex PCR, and its TCRdb copy is limited to in-frame clones, with some not included. The sample records about 100,000 clones, approximately 88% being singletons. Sequencing was performed on peripheral blood. These receptors all come from a man aged 35-49 years with active or convalescent COVID-19. CDR3s include the opening cysteine and the closing phenylalanine or tryptophan. A D gene is named only where the DNA matches it firmly. The size entry is marked missing in some rows and otherwise reads once, few, many or a size class.

J gene,clone size,D gene,V gene,CDR3 protein,CDR3 DNA
TRBJ1-5,.,.,TRBV27,CASSRQGFGNQPQHF,TGTGCCAGCAGTCGGCAGGGGTTTGGTAATCAGCCCCAGCATTTT
TRBJ2-1,.,.,TRBV10-1,CASSESPVGFNEQFF,TGCGCCAGCAGTGAGTCGCCCGTCGGGTTCAATGAGCAGTTCTTC
TRBJ1-1,once,.,TRBV6-5,CASRDQGFPNTEAFF,TGTGCCAGCAGAGACCAGGGTTTCCCGAACACTGAAGCTTTCTTT
TRBJ2-2,.,.,TRBV6-2/TRBV6-3,CASSYLGTLGWFGGELFF,TGTGCCAGCAGTTACCTTGGGACTCTGGGTTGGTTTGGCGGGGAGCTGTTTTTT
TRBJ2-7,.,.,TRBV9,CASSVQGSHEQYF,TGTGCCAGCAGCGTCCAGGGGTCCCACGAGCAGTACTTC
TRBJ2-3,.,TRBD2,TRBV9,CASSVEGSGNTDTQYF,TGTGCCAGCAGCGTAGAGGGTAGCGGGAACACAGATACGCAGTATTTT
TRBJ1-5,.,TRBD1,TRBV18,CASSPGTGNQPQHF,TGTGCCAGCTCACCAGGGACAGGGAATCAGCCCCAGCATTTT
TRBJ2-7,once,.,TRBV29-1,CSVEAFSDSGTYEQYF,TGCAGCGTTGAAGCGTTCTCGGACAGCGGCACCTACGAGCAGTACTTC
TRBJ2-3,once,.,TRBV11-2,CASSLVRGGMHETDTQYF,TGTGCCAGCAGCTTAGTACGGGGCGGGATGCATGAAACAGATACGCAGTATTTT
TRBJ1-1,.,.,TRBV3-1/TRBV3-2,CASSQDGGTKAFF,TGTGCCAGCAGCCAAGATGGGGGGACCAAAGCTTTCTTT
TRBJ1-1,.,.,TRBV7-2,CASSRGTNTEAFF,TGTGCCAGCAGCCGAGGGACAAACACTGAAGCTTTCTTT
TRBJ2-1,few,TRBD2,TRBV6-2/TRBV6-3,CASSTPSGSFHNEQFF,TGTGCCAGCAGTACTCCTAGCGGGAGTTTCCACAATGAGCAGTTCTTC
TRBJ1-1,.,.,TRBV14,CASSHERAGAGAFF,TGTGCCAGCAGCCACGAAAGGGCAGGGGCCGGAGCTTTCTTT
TRBJ1-4,.,.,TRBV9,CASSSTFGTNEKLFF,TGTGCCAGCAGCTCCACATTTGGTACTAATGAAAAACTGTTTTTT
TRBJ2-1,.,TRBD2,TRBV10-3,CAISGTSSYNEQFF,TGTGCCATCAGTGGGACTAGCTCCTACAATGAGCAGTTCTTC
TRBJ2-3,.,.,TRBV7-9,CASSSTVGHTQYF,TGTGCCAGCAGCTCCACGGTGGGGCATACGCAGTATTTT
TRBJ1-1,once,.,TRBV5-1,CASSTGPYTEAFF,TGCGCCAGCAGCACAGGGCCTTACACTGAAGCTTTCTTT
TRBJ1-4,.,.,TRBV11-2,CASSLDRTDEKLFF,TGTGCCAGCAGCTTAGATAGAACGGATGAAAAACTGTTTTTT
TRBJ2-5,.,.,TRBV29-1,CSVEGVLQGRRETQYF,TGCAGCGTTGAGGGGGTCTTACAGGGTAGGCGAGAGACCCAGTACTTC
TRBJ2-1,.,.,TRBV5-1,CASSLTGASGASYNEQFF,TGCGCCAGCAGCTTAACAGGGGCTTCGGGAGCTTCCTACAATGAGCAGTTCTTC
TRBJ2-7,.,TRBD1,TRBV5-5,CASSLEDRGAYEQYF,TGTGCCAGCAGCTTGGAGGACAGGGGAGCCTACGAGCAGTACTTC
TRBJ2-4,.,TRBD2,TRBV28,CATSGGHNKNIQYF,TGTGCCACCAGCGGGGGGCATAACAAAAACATTCAGTACTTC
TRBJ2-1,.,.,TRBV24-1,CATSDTGTHYNEQFF,TGTGCCACCAGTGATACCGGGACTCACTACAATGAGCAGTTCTTC
TRBJ2-3,.,TRBD2,TRBV5-1,CASSPPVAGASDTQYF,TGCGCCAGCAGCCCGCCGGTAGCGGGAGCCTCAGATACGCAGTATTTT
TRBJ2-1,.,TRBD2,TRBV5-6,CASSPGTSSRSYNEQFF,TGTGCCAGCAGCCCCGGGACTAGCTCACGCTCCTACAATGAGCAGTTCTTC
TRBJ1-4,.,.,TRBV28,CASSITGFGLTNEKLFF,TGTGCCAGCAGTATAACAGGGTTTGGTTTAACTAATGAAAAACTGTTTTTT
TRBJ2-7,.,TRBD2,TRBV4-3,CASSHGGGRPPYEQYF,TGCGCCAGCAGCCATGGCGGCGGGAGGCCTCCCTACGAGCAGTACTTC
TRBJ1-1,.,TRBD1,TRBV6-2/TRBV6-3,CASSYSGQGPMNTEAFF,TGTGCCAGCAGTTACTCAGGACAGGGACCTATGAACACTGAAGCTTTCTTT
TRBJ1-3,.,.,TRBV11-2,CASSLAGFGNTIYF,TGTGCCAGCAGCTTAGCAGGGTTCGGAAACACCATATATTTT
TRBJ2-1,once,.,TRBV15,CATSSLQVTNEQFF,TGTGCCACCAGCAGCCTACAGGTAACCAATGAGCAGTTCTTC
TRBJ1-3,.,TRBD1,TRBV19,CASSPPPGQGNSGNTIYF,TGTGCCAGTAGTCCACCACCGGGACAGGGAAACTCTGGAAACACCATATATTTT
TRBJ2-1,.,.,TRBV7-3,CASRPGGSYNEQFF,TGTGCCAGCAGACCAGGAGGCTCCTACAATGAGCAGTTCTTC
TRBJ2-1,.,.,TRBV7-9,CASSPPLGEPSYNEQFF,TGTGCCAGCAGCCCCCCCCTCGGGGAACCATCCTACAATGAGCAGTTCTTC
TRBJ2-5,.,.,TRBV7-8,CASSRIVFETQYF,TGTGCCAGCAGCCGCATAGTTTTTGAGACCCAGTACTTC
TRBJ1-2,.,TRBD1,TRBV11-2,CASSSDRGYGGYTF,TGTGCCAGCAGCTCAGACAGGGGTTACGGCGGCTACACCTTC